The 9 T cell receptor beta chains reported below all come from one sample, sequenced in a study of technical replicates of blood from several donors. Assay: immunoSEQ multiplex PCR; the TCRdb copy retains only in-frame clones and omits some. The sample contains about 88,000 clones, around 94% of which appear only once. The specimen was T cells isolated from PBMCs. These receptors all come from a human donor in good health.

The chain joins TRBV11-2 to TRBJ2-3; unclear D gene. The germline V gene encodes CDR1 SGHAT and CDR2 FQNNGV. The germline V and J ends were trimmed by 1 base and 4 bases, with 9 bases remaining between them. The CDR3 runs to 14 residues. The DNA for the CDR3 is TGTGCCAGCAGCTTAGCGGCCGACTCAGATACGCAGTATTTT. Protein product: CASSLAADSDTQYF. Drawing the rest from reference TRBV11-2 and TRBJ2-3, the complete variable domain is EAGVAQSPRYKIIEKRQSVAFWCNPISGHATLYWYQQILGQGPKLLIQFQNNGVVDDSQLPKDRFSAERLKGVDSTLKIQPAKLEDSAVYLCASSLAADSDTQYFGPGTRLTVL.

This clone was observed once. The chain uses TRBV4-1 and TRBJ2-5, with D possibly matching TRBD1 (5 bases). The germline V gene encodes CDR1 MGHRA and CDR2 YSYEKL. Trimming took 3 bases from V and 5 from J, leaving 13 bases between them. CDR3 size: 14 residues. This CDR3 reads CASSQTEVEETQYF. The CDR3 DNA reads TGCGCCAGCAGCCAGACAGAAGTGGAGGAGACCCAGTACTTC.

The chain couples TRBV2 to TRBJ2-7; TRBD2 agrees at 13 bases. CDR1 and CDR2 (germline): SNHLY, FYNNEI. J lost 4 bases, V lost 6 bases, and 3 bases had no gene match. The CDR3 has 14 amino acids. CDR3 sequence reads: CASRGLAGEYEQYF. Written as DNA, the CDR3 is TGTGCCAGCAGAGGACTAGCGGGAGAATACGAGCAGTACTTC.

The chain links TRBV2 to TRBJ2-3; TRBD1 is a possible D gene (6 bases). Looked up from germline, CDR1 is SNHLY and CDR2 is FYNNEI. This CDR3 has 16 residues. V was trimmed by 4 bases and J by 1 base, leaving 15 bases between them. The CDR3 sequence is CASSGTVSRGTDTQYF. CDR3 nucleotides: TGTGCCAGCAGTGGGACAGTTAGCCGTGGCACAGATACGCAGTATTTT. Using reference TRBV2 and TRBJ2-3 for the parts outside the CDR3, the full variable domain is EPEVTQTPSHQVTQMGQEVILRCVPISNHLYFYWYRQILGQKVEFLVSFYNNEISEKSEIFDDQFSVERPDGSNFTLKIRSTKLEDSAMYFCASSGTVSRGTDTQYFGPGTRLTVL.

This rearrangement joins TRBV29-1 to TRBJ1-4, with D possibly TRBD1 on 5 matching bases. The CDR3 length is 14 residues. The germline V gene encodes CDR1 SQVTM and CDR2 ANQGSEA. V was trimmed by 3 bases and J by 8 bases, leaving 16 bases between them. The CDR3 DNA reads as TGCAGCGTTGACCCCAGGGACTATGTGGAAAAACTGTTTTTT. Translated: CSVDPRDYVEKLFF.

The chain combines TRBV9 with TRBJ1-1, with a tentative D call TRBD1 (6 bases). Trimming took off 0 bases at V and 3 bases at J, with 9 bases between the two ends. Germline V gene lookup returns CDR1 SGDLS and CDR2 YYNGEE. There are 14 residues in the CDR3. CDR3 DNA sequence: TGTGCCAGCAGCGTAGACAGGGCCCACACTGAAGCTTTCTTT. Its translation is CASSVDRAHTEAFF.

This sequence joins TRBV7-3 and TRBJ2-7; 11 bases match TRBD1. CDR1 is SGHTA, CDR2 FQGTGA, per germline. The CDR3 is 15 amino acids. V trimming: 5 bases; J trimming: 6 bases; junction bases outside the gene matches: 9. The CDR3 nucleotides are TGTGCCAGCAGCCCCGGGACAGGGGGGGTTAGCGAGCAGTACTTC. It yields the protein CASSPGTGGVSEQYF.

This chain joins TRBV29-1 and TRBJ1-1; 7 nucleotides line up with TRBD1. The CDR3 covers 13 residues. V lost 7 bases and J lost 5; bases outside the gene matches: 10. Germline CDR1 is SQVTM and CDR2 is ANQGSEA. The DNA of the CDR3 is TGCAGCGGTTTACAGGGGTTCAGGACTGAAGCTTTCTTT. Encoded protein: CSGLQGFRTEAFF.

The CDR3 DNA reads as TGTGCCACCAGCGCCTTAGACAGGGGCACTGAAGCTTTCTTT. The encoded protein is CATSALDRGTEAFF. The chain is built from TRBV15 and TRBJ1-1; 8 bases are a match to TRBD1. Germline-derived CDR1 and CDR2 are LNHNV and YYDKDF (reference sequence). The CDR3 spans 14 residues. With 5 bases clipped from V and 4 bases from J, the junction kept 6 bases outside the gene matches.